A selection of T cell receptor beta chains follows, all from one sample in a study of cytomegalovirus exposure and HLA in healthy donors. The assay was immunoSEQ multiplex PCR, and TCRdb's table has in-frame clones only and misses some. In the table there are about 94,000 clones, 81% of which are singletons. The specimen sequenced was PBMCs. The receptors shown here come from a human donor in good health. Each CDR3 is given with its conserved first and last residue. The order of the fields is clone size, D gene, V gene, J gene, CDR3 protein, CDR3 DNA. A D gene is named only where the DNA matches it firmly. A row's size may be missing; if present it is once, few, many or a size class.

size: .; D: .; V: TRBV6-5; J: TRBJ1-2; CDR3: CASSHDSAYGYTF; DNA: TGTGCCAGCAGCCACGACAGTGCCTATGGCTACACCTTC
size: .; D: .; V: TRBV27; J: TRBJ1-5; CDR3: CASRRIEGLNQPQHF; DNA: TGTGCCAGCCGTCGCATAGAGGGTCTCAATCAGCCCCAGCATTTT
size: .; D: .; V: TRBV5-4; J: TRBJ2-5; CDR3: CASSFLGGGGETQYF; DNA: TGTGCCAGCAGCTTTTTAGGGGGAGGGGGGGAGACCCAGTACTTC
size: .; D: .; V: TRBV27; J: TRBJ2-1; CDR3: CASSDGQGGYNEQFF; DNA: TGTGCCAGCAGTGACGGACAGGGAGGGTACAATGAGCAGTTCTTC
size: few; D: TRBD1; V: TRBV28; J: TRBJ1-5; CDR3: CASSTYGTGAPNQPQHF; DNA: TGTGCCAGCAGTACGTACGGGACAGGTGCCCCCAATCAGCCCCAGCATTTT
size: .; D: .; V: TRBV6-5; J: TRBJ2-1; CDR3: CASSSRFGNEQFF; DNA: TGTGCCAGCAGTTCCCGGTTCGGGAATGAGCAGTTCTTC
size: .; D: .; V: TRBV11-2; J: TRBJ2-1; CDR3: CASSFTTGGDNEQFF; DNA: TGTGCCAGCAGCTTCACGACTGGCGGCGACAATGAGCAGTTCTTC
size: once; D: .; V: TRBV28; J: TRBJ1-5; CDR3: CASSPHGTGNQPQHF; DNA: TGTGCCAGCAGTCCACACGGAACAGGGAATCAGCCCCAGCATTTT
size: .; D: TRBD2; V: TRBV7-2; J: TRBJ2-5; CDR3: CASSYSGRLQETQYF; DNA: TGTGCCAGCAGTTATAGCGGGAGATTACAAGAGACCCAGTACTTC
size: .; D: TRBD1; V: TRBV6-4; J: TRBJ2-6; CDR3: CASSETGGLSGANVLTF; DNA: TGTGCCAGCAGTGAGACAGGGGGCCTGTCTGGGGCCAACGTCCTGACTTTC
size: .; D: TRBD2; V: TRBV30; J: TRBJ2-2; CDR3: CGGAGGTGELFF; DNA: TGCGGCGGGGCGGGGGGCACCGGGGAGCTGTTTTTT
size: few; D: TRBD1; V: TRBV6-4; J: TRBJ2-2; CDR3: CASSLTGDTGELFF; DNA: TGTGCCAGCAGCCTTACAGGGGACACCGGGGAGCTGTTTTTT
size: .; D: .; V: TRBV5-4; J: TRBJ2-2; CDR3: CASSLGTLGGLFF; DNA: TGTGCCAGCAGCTTGGGAACACTCGGGGGGCTGTTTTTT
size: .; D: TRBD1; V: TRBV5-1; J: TRBJ1-1; CDR3: CASSLTGSTEAFF; DNA: TGCGCCAGCAGCCTGACAGGGAGCACTGAAGCTTTCTTT
size: .; D: TRBD1; V: TRBV7-9; J: TRBJ1-2; CDR3: CASSSGQGRSYGYTF; DNA: TGTGCCAGCAGCTCAGGACAGGGTAGGAGCTATGGCTACACCTTC
size: .; D: .; V: TRBV29-1; J: TRBJ1-2; CDR3: CSVAGDGYTF; DNA: TGCAGCGTGGCAGGGGATGGCTACACCTTC
size: .; D: TRBD2; V: TRBV5-1; J: TRBJ2-7; CDR3: CASSTGLAGAYEQYF; DNA: TGCGCCAGCAGCACGGGACTAGCGGGAGCCTACGAGCAGTACTTC
size: .; D: TRBD1; V: TRBV7-8; J: TRBJ2-7; CDR3: CASTRDRGRVEQYF; DNA: TGTGCCAGCACCAGGGACAGGGGCCGCGTCGAGCAGTACTTC
size: .; D: .; V: TRBV28; J: TRBJ2-2; CDR3: CASYPTRLAGKLFF; DNA: TGTGCCAGCTACCCGACCCGTCTGGCGGGGAAGCTGTTTTTT
size: .; D: .; V: TRBV9; J: TRBJ1-4; CDR3: CASSANLGQGNERLFF; DNA: TGTGCCAGCAGCGCCAATTTAGGCCAGGGTAATGAAAGACTGTTTTTT
size: once; D: .; V: TRBV9; J: TRBJ1-1; CDR3: CASSGLWGGTEAFF; DNA: TGTGCCAGCAGCGGCCTTTGGGGAGGCACTGAAGCTTTCTTT
size: .; D: .; V: TRBV14; J: TRBJ1-6; CDR3: CASSQEGQGPSSPLHF; DNA: TGTGCCAGCAGCCAAGAAGGGCAGGGCCCTTCTTCACCCCTCCACTTT